This TCR beta chain was captured by sequencing in a study of cytomegalovirus exposure and HLA in healthy donors. The primer mix had 60 Vbeta and 13 Jbeta primers. TCRdb's table, derived via immunoSEQ multiplex PCR, lists solely in-frame clones and lacks some. The data contain about 200,000 clones, around four fifths of them seen just once; the ten biggest clones take up 6% to 8%. Sequences were obtained from PBMCs. This sequence was found in a woman aged 50 to 65 in good health and CMV-seropositive.

The CDR3 bases are TGTGCCAGCAGCGGGGAGCGGACAGATAACACTGAAGCTTTCTTT. As protein: CASSGERTDNTEAFF. This chain connects TRBV9 to TRBJ1-1, with TRBD1 as a possible D gene (6 bases). V was clipped by 3 bases and J by 2 bases, with 14 bases between them. The CDR3 consists of 15 residues. CDR1 is SGDLS and CDR2 is YYNGEE in the germline V gene. The full variable domain, with the rest looked up from reference TRBV9 and TRBJ1-1, is DSGVTQTPKHLITATGQRVTLRCSPRSGDLSVYWYQQSLDQGLQFLIQYYNGEERAKGNILERFSAQQFPDLHSELNLSSLELGDSALYFCASSGERTDNTEAFFGQGTRLTVV.